This TCR beta chain was sequenced during a study of patients and donors after allogeneic stem cell transplantation. MiXCR, run by TCRdb on the RT-PCR reads, gives a single entry per CDR3 protein. The repertoire has fewer than 500 distinct CDR3 sequences, 1% to 1.5% of them found once; the top ten carry about two fifths. The CDR3 totals 17 residues. CDR1 is MGHRA, CDR2 YSYEKL, per germline. V was pared by 2 bases and J by 0 bases, with 4 bases of the junction left unmatched. This clonotype is medium-sized. Sequenced input: blood, either unsorted or a sorted T cell fraction (not recorded which). The source is a human donor who was either an allogeneic HSCT recipient or a stem cell or donor lymphocyte infusion donor (not recorded which). It is not recorded whose cells these are; they may come from a transplant donor. The chain is built from TRBV4-1 and TRBJ2-2; 9 bases agree with TRBD1. CDR3 amino acids: CASSQHRQGANTGELFF. CDR3 bases: TGCGCCAGCAGCCAACACCGACAGGGGGCGAACACCGGGGAGCTGTTTTTT.